This note documents a single T cell receptor beta chain sequence. Its antigen is unidentified. V was clipped by 4 bases and J by 3 bases, with 10 bases between them. Germline assignment: CDR1 SGHTS and CDR2 YDEGEE. This CDR3 is built from 14 residues. Recent vaccinations or acute infections were absent in the healthy HIV-negative adult donors. Sequenced by immunoSEQ multiplex PCR; TCRdb stores in-frame clones only, minus some. This table has hundreds of thousands of clones, under 80% appearing once. These data come from a study of shared clonotypes between healthy human individuals. Notes on the study in general: Rarefaction curves obtained for sorted subsets showed sequencing incomplete despite large depth. Researchers found naive subsets generally carried larger estimated richness than memory subsets.

Source material: memory CD4+ T cells sorted from blood. The sample's subset: CD45RA-negative fraction. This clonotype was obtained from a woman between 25 and 40 years old in good health. This chain connects TRBV5-8 to TRBJ2-2, with D maybe TRBD2 (5 bases). DNA of the CDR3: TGTGCCAGCAGCCAAGGACTCCACACCGGGGAGCTGTTTTTT. It encodes CASSQGLHTGELFF.